This T cell receptor (beta chain) came from a study of T-cell reconstitution after alpha-beta-depleted transplantation in children. This clonotype was detected many times. Its target is not known. CDR3 size: 16 residues. Looked up from germline, CDR1 is LNHNV and CDR2 is YYDKDF (reference sequence). Trimming removed 5 bases at V and 4 bases at J, with 17 bases between. General observations from the study: Among T cells one year after transplant, newly produced cells accounted for most counts and diversity. By about two months after transplant, alpha-beta T cells reportedly arose from several hundred graft clones that had expanded. Recipient T cells and thymic progenitors that survived gave rise to the high TCRbeta diversity observed at day 60 in some patients.

Molecular barcoding with unique molecular identifiers was used for the TCRbeta library. TCRdb independently ran MiXCR on the PCR reads; one entry per CDR3 protein. The sample includes nearly 200,000 distinct CDR3 sequences, around 5.9% of them seen just once. The sample was PBMCs, taken before TCRalphabeta/CD19-depleted stem cell transplant. The TCR comes from a girl under three years old with combined immunodeficiency, due to receive a stem cell transplant. V usage is TRBV15 and J usage is TRBJ2-2; D is perhaps TRBD2 (6 bases). This CDR3 reads CATSPTIGTVTGELFF. In DNA form, the CDR3 reads TGTGCCACCAGCCCCACCATCGGGACTGTCACCGGGGAGCTGTTTTTT. Full variable domain (rest looked up from reference TRBV15 and TRBJ2-2): DAMVIQNPRYQVTQFGKPVTLSCSQTLNHNVMYWYQQKSSQAPKLLFHYYDKDFNNEADTPDNFQSRRPNTSFCFLDIRSPGLGDTAMYLCATSPTIGTVTGELFFGEGSRLTVL.